This TCR beta chain comes out of a study of cytomegalovirus exposure and HLA in healthy donors. Study-level results: About 87% or about 30% of the time was how often most TCR beta V segments were productive, according to an earlier analysis. Specificity of three CMV-associated chains for CMV antigens was verified in vitro.

With regard to this clone: Its antigen is not identified.

The study ran its PCR with 60 Vbeta and 13 Jbeta primers. Profiled with immunoSEQ multiplex PCR; TCRdb holds only in-frame clones, not every one. The repertoire holds around 230,000 clones, with roughly 78% as singletons. Sequences were obtained from PBMCs. The sequence derives from a boy aged 5-17 years in good health and CMV-seronegative.

The CDR3 DNA is TGTGCCAGCCAAAGCACGAACACCGGGGAGCTGTTTTTT. Translated, it gives CASQSTNTGELFF. The chain is built from TRBV7-6 and TRBJ2-2; D is uncertain. V dropped 8 bases and J dropped 0 bases, with 7 bases sitting between them. The germline V gene has CDR1 SGHVS and CDR2 FNYEAQ. This CDR3 is built from 13 residues.